This TCR beta chain was identified during a study of T cell changes during pregnancy in multiple sclerosis. Data came from immunoSEQ multiplex PCR; TCRdb stores just in-frame clones and leaves some out. The repertoire has about 48,000 clones, over 80% of them found once; the top ten carry approximately 0.91%. Unmatched junction bases numbered 5, after V lost 3 bases and J lost 5 bases. This CDR3 contains 14 residues. From germline, CDR1 is SNHLY and CDR2 FYNNEI. This TCR was recovered from a female donor in good health, enrolled as a control in a pregnancy study. Sequencing was performed on CD4+ T cells from peripheral blood mononuclear cells, taken in the second trimester of pregnancy. The chain combines TRBV2 with TRBJ2-7, with 9 bases aligning to TRBD1. CDR3 in DNA: TGTGCCAGCAGTGACCGGACAGGGGTGAACGAGCAGTACTTC. As protein: CASSDRTGVNEQYF.